This entry lists 21 T cell receptor beta chains sequenced from one sample in a study of blood T cell repertoires in COVID-19. Method: immunoSEQ multiplex PCR; TCRdb's copy keeps in-frame clones and lacks some. Of over 95,000 clones in the sample, approximately 91% are singletons; the top ten hold 8.4%. The sequenced sample was peripheral blood. The receptors derive from a woman aged 70-85 years who had recovered from COVID-19.

The chain carries TRBV7-2 and TRBJ2-7; perhaps TRBD1 as D (6 bases). Deletions cut 3 bases from V and 4 bases from J, with 13 bases between. The CDR3 has 14 residues. Per germline, CDR1 SGHTA and CDR2 FQGNSA. CDR3 DNA sequence: TGTGCCAGCAGCTTTGACAGGAAGACTTACGAGCAGTACTTC. Its translation is CASSFDRKTYEQYF.

The chain combines TRBV4-1 with TRBJ2-3; 10 bases fit TRBD1. The CDR3 is 15 residues long. In germline, CDR1 is MGHRA, CDR2 YSYEKL. Trimming at V came to 4 bases and at J to 1 base, leaving 2 bases not matched to a gene. As DNA, the CDR3 is TGCGCCAGCAGCCCGACAGGGGGCGGCACAGATACGCAGTATTTT. It specifies CASSPTGGGTDTQYF.

The CDR3 sequence: CASSKRTSGRGETQYF. For the CDR3, the DNA is TGTGCCAGCAGTAAACGGACTAGCGGGAGAGGAGAGACCCAGTACTTC. The chain links TRBV6-6 to TRBJ2-5; 13 bases line up with TRBD2. CDR1 is MNHNY and CDR2 is SVGAGI in the germline V gene (reference sequence). The CDR3 runs to 16 residues. V lost 5 bases to trimming and J lost 4 bases; unmatched junction nucleotides: 7.

The gene calls are TRBV7-6 and TRBJ2-1, with 9 bases aligning to TRBD1. This CDR3 is 15 amino acids long. Trimming cost V 0 bases and J 9 bases; bases outside gene matches: 6. The germline CDR1 and CDR2 sequences are SGHVS and FNYEAQ. In nucleotides, the CDR3 is TGTGCCAGCAGCTTAGCGGGACAGGGTAGTAGTGAGCAGTTCTTC. Its translation is CASSLAGQGSSEQFF.

In DNA, the CDR3 is TGTGCCTGGAGTGTACCCTACAGCTCTGGGGCCAACGTCCTGACTTTC. Its translation is CAWSVPYSSGANVLTF. The V and J genes are TRBV30 and TRBJ2-6; D uncertain. Trimming shortened V by 0 bases and J by 0 bases, and 9 bases separated the two germline ends. From germline, CDR1 is GTSNPN and CDR2 SVGIG (reference sequence). This CDR3 comprises 16 residues.

CDR3 sequence: CASSSGGLRGQETQYF. CDR3 DNA: TGTGCCAGCAGCTCCGGTGGACTCAGGGGTCAAGAGACCCAGTACTTC. The chain links TRBV5-4 to TRBJ2-5; possibly TRBD1 for D (6 bases). The CDR3 is made up of 16 amino acids. Germline lookup yields CDR1 SGHNT and CDR2 YYREEE (reference sequence). The V end lost 3 bases, the J end lost 2 bases, and 17 bases lay between the germline ends.

J is TRBJ2-3 and V is TRBV27; D might be TRBD1 (5 bases). Trimming pared 3 bases from V and 4 bases from J, leaving 11 bases between. Germline V gives CDR1 MNHEY, CDR2 SMNVEV (reference sequence). The length of the CDR3 is 14 residues. The CDR3 loop reads CASSLGPRADTQYF. CDR3 DNA: TGTGCCAGCAGTTTGGGGCCACGGGCAGATACGCAGTATTTT.

In this sample, this clone turned up a few times. The chain recombines TRBV4-2 with TRBJ1-6, with D perhaps matching TRBD1 (6 bases). V lost 1 base and J lost 7, with 14 bases in between. Looked up from germline, CDR1 is LGHNA and CDR2 is YNFKEQ. The CDR3 sequence is 16 residues long. The CDR3 here is CASSQALTGSNSPLHF. CDR3 nucleotides: TGTGCCAGCAGCCAAGCCTTGACAGGTTCAAATTCACCCCTCCACTTT.

The chain employs TRBV5-1 and TRBJ2-5; 9 positions match TRBD2. V was clipped by 6 bases and J by 5 bases; unmatched bases: 11. The CDR3 consists of 15 residues. Germline-derived CDR1 and CDR2 are SGHRS and YFSETQ. CDR3 bases: TGCGCCAGCAACCGGCTAGCGGGGAACCGCGAGACCCAGTACTTC. It encodes CASNRLAGNRETQYF.

V is TRBV5-1 and J is TRBJ2-7, with TRBD1 matching over 8 bases. The length of the CDR3 is 14 residues. Unmatched junction bases numbered 9, after V lost 7 bases and J lost 3 bases. The germline gives CDR1 SGHRS, CDR2 YFSETQ. The CDR3 region is CASGVLTGGYEQYF. The CDR3 bases are TGCGCCAGCGGCGTATTAACAGGGGGCTACGAGCAGTACTTC.

The chain links TRBV28 to TRBJ2-2; TRBD2 is a possible D gene (5 bases). From germline, CDR1 is MDHEN and CDR2 SYDVKM. V was trimmed by 5 bases and J by 6 bases, leaving 16 bases between them. The CDR3 has 15 amino acids. The CDR3 DNA sequence: TGTGCCAGCAGTCCCGGACTTGGTCGGGCCGGGGAGCTGTTTTTT. Protein: CASSPGLGRAGELFF.

The chain recombines TRBV12-3 or TRBV12-4 with TRBJ2-3; unclear D gene. Trimming took off 5 bases at V and 9 bases at J, with 12 bases between the two ends. The CDR3 spans 12 residues. The CDR3 protein is CASSLPPETQYF. Here the CDR3 DNA reads TGTGCCAGCAGTCTACCTCCCGAGACGCAGTATTTT.

V usage is TRBV6-6 and J usage is TRBJ1-2, with D unclear. V shed 8 bases and J shed 0 bases, with 13 bases lying between them. The CDR3 contains 14 residues. Looked up from germline, CDR1 is MNHNY and CDR2 is SVGAGI (reference sequence). The DNA of the CDR3 is TGTGCCAGCGCTCCGGGGAGCGCTAACTATGGCTACACCTTC. Residues: CASAPGSANYGYTF.

This chain connects TRBV11-2 to TRBJ2-2; D might be TRBD1 (5 bases). This CDR3 has 14 residues. Trimming took off 2 bases at V and 7 bases at J, with 11 bases between the two ends. CDR1 and CDR2 from the germline V gene are SGHAT and FQNNGV. The CDR3 loop reads CASSLQGSYGELFF. Written as DNA, the CDR3 is TGTGCCAGCAGCTTACAGGGCTCATACGGGGAGCTGTTTTTT.

This clone occurred a few times. Here the CDR3 DNA reads TGTGCCAGCAGCCCGCCGGGACTCCTCTACGAGCAGTACTTC. Its protein is CASSPPGLLYEQYF. The V gene is TRBV4-2, the J gene TRBJ2-7, with a weak D call TRBD2 (6 bases). Trimming removed 4 bases at V and 3 bases at J, with 13 bases between. The germline V gene has CDR1 LGHNA and CDR2 YNFKEQ. The CDR3 spans 14 residues.

V is TRBV9 and J is TRBJ2-7, with 11 bases lining up with TRBD2. The CDR3 runs 15 residues. Germline assignment: CDR1 SGDLS and CDR2 YYNGEE. Trimming took 3 bases from V and 1 from J; bases not matched to a gene: 3. The DNA for the CDR3 is TGTGCCAGCAGCGCGGGACTAGCGGCTTCCTACGAGCAGTACTTC. Its protein product is CASSAGLAASYEQYF.

J is TRBJ2-7 and V is TRBV5-4; TRBD1 aligns across 7 bases. This CDR3 comprises 15 residues. Per germline, CDR1 SGHNT and CDR2 YYREEE (reference sequence). Germline trimming cut 9 bases from V and 7 bases from J; bases unmatched to any gene: 19. The CDR3 sequence is CATSTRDRRSHEQYF. The CDR3 DNA reads TGTGCCACCTCGACCCGGGACAGAAGGTCCCATGAGCAGTACTTC.

The rearrangement uses TRBV5-4 and TRBJ2-2; 11 nucleotides line up with TRBD1. With V trimmed by 6 bases and J by 4 bases, 11 bases remained unmatched. Germline CDR1 reads SGHNT; CDR2 reads YYREEE (reference sequence). This CDR3 comprises 17 residues. The CDR3: CASTRTGGAFATGELFF. CDR3 coding DNA: TGTGCCAGCACCCGGACAGGGGGCGCATTTGCCACCGGGGAGCTGTTTTTT.

The rearrangement uses TRBV5-4 and TRBJ2-1; 9 nucleotides agree with TRBD1. V was clipped by 5 bases and J by 10 bases; unmatched bases: 7. From germline, CDR1 is SGHNT and CDR2 YYREEE (reference sequence). The CDR3 is 13 residues long. CDR3 DNA: TGTGCCAGCAGTCGGGACAGGGATTCCGAGCAGTTCTTC. Its translation: CASSRDRDSEQFF.

This clone occurred once. The genes are TRBV25-1 and TRBJ2-1; possible D gene TRBD1, 5 bases. CDR1 is MGHDK and CDR2 is SYGVNS in the germline V gene. Trimming cost V 2 bases and J 7 bases, with 15 bases left between them. CDR3 length: 15 residues. CDR3: CASSEAGPAGNEQFF. The CDR3 DNA follows: TGTGCCAGCAGTGAAGCAGGGCCCGCCGGGAATGAGCAGTTCTTC.

The rearrangement uses TRBV28 and TRBJ1-2; D remains ambiguous. The germline V and J ends were trimmed by 2 bases and 4 bases, with 5 bases remaining between them. CDR1 is MDHEN and CDR2 is SYDVKM in the germline V gene. CDR3 length equals 12 residues. The CDR3 loop reads CASSLNLYGYTF. For the CDR3, the DNA is TGTGCCAGCAGTTTAAATCTCTATGGCTACACCTTC.